This T cell receptor beta chain was sequenced for a study of T cells expressing NK-cell markers. Study in general: Sequenced donors, eight in total, included seven who were HCMV-seropositive and one who was seronegative. Points from the study as a whole: The contribution of dominant NKG2C+ clonotypes to CD8+ T cells in several donors was about 1.0-7.5%. Several donors showed these clonotypes also leading the CD3+CD56-NKG2C+ fraction.

CDR1 is SGHRS, CDR2 YFSETQ, per germline. The CDR3 runs 16 residues. Details on this clonotype: What it recognizes is unknown.

With UMIs, 5'RACE template switching was used to make TCR beta cDNA. No DNA is given; TCRdb re-called the 5' RACE reads and lists each CDR3 protein once. Recorded here are 120,000 to 150,000 distinct CDR3 sequences; the top ten clones represent 12%. Material for sequencing was blood T cells: a sorted CD56 or NKG2C T cell subset, CD4+ or CD8+ T cells, or bulk PBMC T cells (not recorded which). The rearrangement joins TRBV5-1 to TRBJ2-5; TCRdb names TRBD1, which stays unverified in the absence of DNA. The receptor's source is a man aged 18 to 29 in good health. This CDR3 reads CASSFAPGQENPPRYF.